The clone carrying this T cell receptor beta chain showed up just once. What it binds is unknown. The PCR ran on 60 Vbeta and 13 Jbeta primers. Here immunoSEQ multiplex PCR was the method, and the copy in TCRdb shows in-frame clones only, minus some. The sample includes approximately 210,000 clones, around 82% of them seen just once. This specimen comes from a study of cytomegalovirus exposure and HLA in healthy donors. Overall study context: Unique TCRs from HLA-typed donors, around 79 million of them, were held in an early data release.

CDR1 is ENHRY and CDR2 is SYGVKD in the germline V gene. Trimming pared 4 bases from V and 8 bases from J, leaving 6 bases between. The CDR3 sequence is 12 residues long. Broader study findings: In a later analysis, at a false discovery rate of 0.05, approximately 16,000 TCR beta sequences were associated with HLA alleles. What was likely a sequencing artifact was a cluster of highly shared sequence variants.

Material: PBMCs. The chain joins TRBV10-3 to TRBJ1-6; no definite D call. The TCR was taken from a man between 18 and 29 years old in good health and CMV-seronegative. CDR3 loop: CAISAPDSPLHF. The CDR3 bases are TGTGCCATCAGTGCTCCCGATTCACCCCTCCACTTT.